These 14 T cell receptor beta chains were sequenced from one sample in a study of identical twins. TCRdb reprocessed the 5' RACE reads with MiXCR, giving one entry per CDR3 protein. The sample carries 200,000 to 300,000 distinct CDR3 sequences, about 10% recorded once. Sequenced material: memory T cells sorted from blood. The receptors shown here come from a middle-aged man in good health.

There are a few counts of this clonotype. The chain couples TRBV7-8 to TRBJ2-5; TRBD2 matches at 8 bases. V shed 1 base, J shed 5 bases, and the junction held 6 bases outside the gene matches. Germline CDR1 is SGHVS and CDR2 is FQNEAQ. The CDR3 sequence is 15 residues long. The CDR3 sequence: CASSLVAGGWETQYF. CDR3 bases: TGTGCCAGCAGCTTAGTTGCGGGGGGCTGGGAGACCCAGTACTTC.

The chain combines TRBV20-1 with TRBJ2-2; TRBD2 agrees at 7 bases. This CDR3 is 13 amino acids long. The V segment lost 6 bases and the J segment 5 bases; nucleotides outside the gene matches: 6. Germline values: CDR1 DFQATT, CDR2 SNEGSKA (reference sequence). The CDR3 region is CSAPGGSTGELFF. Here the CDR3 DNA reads TGCAGTGCCCCCGGGGGGAGTACCGGGGAGCTGTTTTTT.

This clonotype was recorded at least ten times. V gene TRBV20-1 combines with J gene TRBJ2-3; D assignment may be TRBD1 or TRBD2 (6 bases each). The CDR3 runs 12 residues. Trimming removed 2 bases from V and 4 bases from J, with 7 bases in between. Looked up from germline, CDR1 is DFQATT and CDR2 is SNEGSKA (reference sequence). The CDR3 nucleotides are TGCAGTGCTAGACGGGGGCCAGATACGCAGTATTTT. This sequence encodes CSARRGPDTQYF.

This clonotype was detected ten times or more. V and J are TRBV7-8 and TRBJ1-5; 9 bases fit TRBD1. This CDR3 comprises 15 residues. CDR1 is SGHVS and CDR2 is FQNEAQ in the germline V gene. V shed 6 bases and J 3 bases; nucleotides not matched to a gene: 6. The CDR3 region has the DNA TGTGCCAGCAGTCGGGGGACAGGGCACAATCAGCCCCAGCATTTT. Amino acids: CASSRGTGHNQPQHF.

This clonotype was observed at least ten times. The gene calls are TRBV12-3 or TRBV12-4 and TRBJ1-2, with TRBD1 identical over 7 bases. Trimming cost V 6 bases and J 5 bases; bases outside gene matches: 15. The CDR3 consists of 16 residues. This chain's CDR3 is CASSPSTGDGTYGYTF. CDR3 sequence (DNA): TGTGCCAGCAGCCCTAGTACAGGGGATGGAACTTATGGCTACACCTTC.

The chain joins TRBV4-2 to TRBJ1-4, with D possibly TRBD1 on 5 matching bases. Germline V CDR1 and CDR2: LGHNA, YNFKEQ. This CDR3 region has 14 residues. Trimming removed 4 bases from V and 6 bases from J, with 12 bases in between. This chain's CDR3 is CASSPVGGHEKLFF. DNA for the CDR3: TGTGCCAGCAGCCCCGTCGGGGGTCATGAAAAACTGTTTTTT.

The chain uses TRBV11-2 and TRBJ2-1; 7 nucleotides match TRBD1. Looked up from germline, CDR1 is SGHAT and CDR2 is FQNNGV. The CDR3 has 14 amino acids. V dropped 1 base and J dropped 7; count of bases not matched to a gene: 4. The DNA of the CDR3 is TGTGCCAGCAGCTTAGCGGGCAGGGGGAATGAGCAGTTCTTC. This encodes CASSLAGRGNEQFF. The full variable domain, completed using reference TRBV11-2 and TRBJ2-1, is EAGVAQSPRYKIIEKRQSVAFWCNPISGHATLYWYQQILGQGPKLLIQFQNNGVVDDSQLPKDRFSAERLKGVDSTLKIQPAKLEDSAVYLCASSLAGRGNEQFFGPGTRLTVL.

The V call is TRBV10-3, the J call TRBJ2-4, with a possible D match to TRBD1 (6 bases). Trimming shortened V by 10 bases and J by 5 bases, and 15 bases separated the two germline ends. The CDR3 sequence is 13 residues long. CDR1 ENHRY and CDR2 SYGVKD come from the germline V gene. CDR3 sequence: CATTDREENIQYF. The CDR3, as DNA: TGTGCCACGACGGACAGAGAGGAAAACATTCAGTACTTC.

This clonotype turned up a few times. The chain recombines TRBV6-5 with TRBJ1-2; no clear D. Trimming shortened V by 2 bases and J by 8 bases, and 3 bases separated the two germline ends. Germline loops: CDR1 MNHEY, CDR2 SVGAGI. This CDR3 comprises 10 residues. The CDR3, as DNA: TGTGCCAGCAGTTACAAGGGCTACACCTTC. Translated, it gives CASSYKGYTF.

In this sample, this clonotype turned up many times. The CDR3 protein is CASSLVGTGDYEQYF. The CDR3, as DNA: TGTGCCAGCAGCTTAGTTGGGACAGGGGACTACGAGCAGTACTTC. This sequence joins TRBV7-2 and TRBJ2-7; 10 nucleotides line up with TRBD1. The V gene's germline CDR1 is SGHTA and CDR2 FQGNSA. V lost 1 base, J lost 3 bases, and 3 bases stayed unmatched. The CDR3 length is 15 residues. The variable domain in full, completed from reference TRBV7-2 and TRBJ2-7, reads GAGVSQSPSNKVTEKGKDVELRCDPISGHTALYWYRQSLGQGLEFLIYFQGNSAPDKSGLPSDRFSAERTGGSVSTLTIQRTQQEDSAVYLCASSLVGTGDYEQYFGPGTRLTVT.

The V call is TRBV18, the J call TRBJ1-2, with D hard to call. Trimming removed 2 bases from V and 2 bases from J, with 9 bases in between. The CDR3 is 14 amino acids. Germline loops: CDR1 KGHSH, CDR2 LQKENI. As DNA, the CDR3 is TGTGCCAGCTCACCAAGGCAGGCGAACTATGGCTACACCTTC. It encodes CASSPRQANYGYTF.

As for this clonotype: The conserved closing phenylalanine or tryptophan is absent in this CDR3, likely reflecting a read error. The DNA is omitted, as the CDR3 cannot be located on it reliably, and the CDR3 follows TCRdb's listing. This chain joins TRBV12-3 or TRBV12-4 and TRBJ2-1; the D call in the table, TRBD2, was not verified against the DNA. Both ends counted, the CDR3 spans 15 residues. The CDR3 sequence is CASSLRSSGGEFRSI.

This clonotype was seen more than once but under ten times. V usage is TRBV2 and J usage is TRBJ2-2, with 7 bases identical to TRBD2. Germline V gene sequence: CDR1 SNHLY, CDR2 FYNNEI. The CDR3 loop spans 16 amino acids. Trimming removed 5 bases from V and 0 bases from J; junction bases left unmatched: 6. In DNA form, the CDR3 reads TGTGCCAGCAGTCAAGGGGCGGGGGCGAACACCGGGGAGCTGTTTTTT. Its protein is CASSQGAGANTGELFF.

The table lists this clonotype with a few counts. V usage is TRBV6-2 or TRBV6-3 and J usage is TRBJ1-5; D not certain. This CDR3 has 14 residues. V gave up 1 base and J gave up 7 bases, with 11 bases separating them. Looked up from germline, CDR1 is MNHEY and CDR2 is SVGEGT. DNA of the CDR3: TGTGCCAGCAGTTACTTCGGGGAGGGACAGCCCCAGCATTTT. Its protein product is CASSYFGEGQPQHF.